The entry that follows covers one T cell receptor beta chain sequence. There are 17 residues in the CDR3. Germline V lookup: CDR1 ENHRY, CDR2 SYGVKD. Trimming cost V 0 bases and J 1 base, with 15 bases left between them. This specimen belongs to a study of blood T cell repertoires in COVID-19. Per the study methods: Nucleated cell counts were estimated from reference gene primer amplification. Sequencing was performed with immunoSEQ multiplex PCR; in TCRdb, only in-frame clones are kept and a portion is missing. V and J calls and clone size follow that table, whereas D and trimming were derived from the DNA. The table lists around 300,000 clones, approximately 86% of them singletons.

This clonotype originated in a man between 18 and 29 years old with active or convalescent COVID-19. Sequencing was performed on peripheral blood. This chain joins TRBV10-3 and TRBJ1-1, with TRBD1 as a possible D gene (5 bases). CDR3 DNA sequence: TGTGCCATCAGTGAGTCCGTTCTAACTACAGGGAACACTGAAGCTTTCTTT. The encoded protein is CAISESVLTTGNTEAFF.